This paragraph covers one TCR beta chain sequence. The sample is drawn from a study of blood T cell repertoires in COVID-19. Generated by immunoSEQ multiplex PCR, the TCRdb table keeps only in-frame clones and is missing some. The sample holds fewer than 350,000 clones, 86% seen once. The germline gives CDR1 SGDLS, CDR2 YYNGEE. V lost 0 bases, J lost 1 base, and 8 bases stayed unmatched. The CDR3 loop spans 17 amino acids. Material for sequencing was peripheral blood. The chain carries TRBV9 and TRBJ2-7, with 9 bases fitting TRBD1. The receptor was isolated from a man aged 35 to 55 with active or convalescent COVID-19. The CDR3 loop is CASSVGDRDVRSYEQYF. DNA for the CDR3: TGTGCCAGCAGCGTAGGGGACAGGGACGTACGATCCTACGAGCAGTACTTC.